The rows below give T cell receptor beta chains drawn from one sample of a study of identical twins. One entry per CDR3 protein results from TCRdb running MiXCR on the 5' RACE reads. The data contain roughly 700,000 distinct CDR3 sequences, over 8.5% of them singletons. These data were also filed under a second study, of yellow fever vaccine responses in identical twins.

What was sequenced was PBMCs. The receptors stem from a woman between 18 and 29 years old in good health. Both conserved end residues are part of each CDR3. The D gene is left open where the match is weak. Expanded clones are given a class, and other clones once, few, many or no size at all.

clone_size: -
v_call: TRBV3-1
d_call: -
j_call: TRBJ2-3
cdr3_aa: CASSQERHNLDTQYF
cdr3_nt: TGTGCCAGCAGCCAAGAAAGGCACAATTTAGATACGCAGTATTTT

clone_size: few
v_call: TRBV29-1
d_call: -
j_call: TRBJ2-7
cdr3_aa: CSVGGSGSHEQYF
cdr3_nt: TGCAGCGTTGGGGGCTCCGGGAGCCACGAGCAGTACTTC

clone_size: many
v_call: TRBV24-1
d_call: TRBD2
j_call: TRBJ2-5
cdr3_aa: CATSDRLAGQETQYF
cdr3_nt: TGTGCCACCAGTGATAGACTAGCGGGGCAAGAGACCCAGTACTTC

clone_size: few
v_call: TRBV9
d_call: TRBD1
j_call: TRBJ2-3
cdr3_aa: CASDRGGTADTQYF
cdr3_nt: TGTGCCAGCGACCGGGGTGGGACAGCAGATACGCAGTATTTT

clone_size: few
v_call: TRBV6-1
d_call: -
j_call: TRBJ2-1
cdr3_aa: CASTLLGTNEQFF
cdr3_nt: TGTGCCAGCACCCTATTGGGTACCAATGAGCAGTTCTTC

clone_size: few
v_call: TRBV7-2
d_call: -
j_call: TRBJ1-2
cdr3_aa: CASSPRRRSYLDGYTF
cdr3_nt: TGTGCCAGCAGCCCGAGGAGACGGAGCTACCTGGATGGCTACACCTTC

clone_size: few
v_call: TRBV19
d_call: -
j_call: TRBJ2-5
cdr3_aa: CASSRRAWETQYF
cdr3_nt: TGTGCCAGTAGTAGGAGGGCCTGGGAGACCCAGTACTTC

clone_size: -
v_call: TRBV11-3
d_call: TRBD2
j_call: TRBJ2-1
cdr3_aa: CASSLGVAGNNEQFF
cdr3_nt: TGTGCCAGCAGCTTAGGGGTAGCGGGAAACAATGAGCAGTTCTTC

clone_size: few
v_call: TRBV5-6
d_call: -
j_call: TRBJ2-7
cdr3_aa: CASSGWTREQYF
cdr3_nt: TGTGCCAGCAGCGGGTGGACCCGGGAGCAGTACTTC

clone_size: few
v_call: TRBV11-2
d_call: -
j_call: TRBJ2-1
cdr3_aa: CASSYLFGATYNEQFF
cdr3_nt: TGTGCCAGCAGCTACCTCTTCGGGGCTACCTACAATGAGCAGTTCTTC

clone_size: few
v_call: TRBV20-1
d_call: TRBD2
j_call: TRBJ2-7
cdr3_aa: CSARLLAGVVYEQYF
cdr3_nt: TGCAGTGCTAGACTACTAGCGGGAGTAGTCTACGAGCAGTACTTC

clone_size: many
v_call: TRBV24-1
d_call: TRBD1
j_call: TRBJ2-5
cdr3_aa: CATSATGTGGPGAQYF
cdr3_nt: TGTGCCACCAGTGCTACCGGGACAGGGGGTCCCGGAGCCCAGTACTTC

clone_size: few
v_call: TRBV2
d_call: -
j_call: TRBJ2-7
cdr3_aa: CASSRDTQYEQYF
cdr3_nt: TGTGCCAGCAGCCGGGACACACAATACGAGCAGTACTTC

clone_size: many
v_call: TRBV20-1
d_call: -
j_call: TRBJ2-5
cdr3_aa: CSARDWNETQYF
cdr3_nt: TGCAGTGCTAGGGATTGGAATGAGACCCAGTACTTC

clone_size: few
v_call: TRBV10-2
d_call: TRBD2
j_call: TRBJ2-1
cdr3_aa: CASGTSGGAYNEQFF
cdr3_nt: TGCGCCAGCGGAACTAGCGGGGGGGCCTACAATGAGCAGTTCTTC

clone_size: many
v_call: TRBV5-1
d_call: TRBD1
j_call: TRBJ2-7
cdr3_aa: CASSLAGTGNYEQYF
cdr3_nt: TGCGCCAGCAGCCTGGCCGGGACAGGGAACTACGAGCAGTACTTC

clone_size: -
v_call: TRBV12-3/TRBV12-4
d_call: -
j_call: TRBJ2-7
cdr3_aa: CASSPSPPRRSYEQYF
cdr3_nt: TGTGCCAGCAGTCCCTCCCCCCCGAGACGGTCCTACGAGCAGTACTTC

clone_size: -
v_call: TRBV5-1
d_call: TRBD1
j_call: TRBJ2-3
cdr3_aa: CASKQGDGTDTQYF
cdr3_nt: TGCGCCAGCAAACAGGGGGACGGCACAGATACGCAGTATTTT

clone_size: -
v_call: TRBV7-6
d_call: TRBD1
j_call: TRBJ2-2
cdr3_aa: CASRLPRTGNTGELFF
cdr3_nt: TGTGCCAGCAGGCTACCAAGGACAGGGAACACCGGGGAGCTGTTTTTT

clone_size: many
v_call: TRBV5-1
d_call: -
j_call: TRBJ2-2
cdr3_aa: CASSLDGGTGELFF
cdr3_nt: TGTGCCAGCAGCTTAGATGGCGGAACCGGGGAGCTGTTTTTT

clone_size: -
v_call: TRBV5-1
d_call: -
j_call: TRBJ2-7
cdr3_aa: CASRHPGDGGSYEQYF
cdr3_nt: TGCGCCAGCCGGCATCCCGGGGACGGGGGTTCCTACGAGCAGTACTTC

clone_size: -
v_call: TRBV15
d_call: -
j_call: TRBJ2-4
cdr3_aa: CATSRDRGGPLAINIQYF
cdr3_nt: TGTGCCACCAGCAGAGATCGTGGAGGACCCCTAGCCATAAACATTCAGTACTTC

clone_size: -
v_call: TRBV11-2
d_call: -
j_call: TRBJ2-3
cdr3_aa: CASSLVGGRTLSTDTQYF
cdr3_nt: TGTGCCAGCAGCTTAGTGGGAGGACGGACGTTGAGCACAGATACGCAGTATTTT

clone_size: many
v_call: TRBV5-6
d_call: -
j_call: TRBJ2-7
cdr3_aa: CASSLSDSPYEQYF
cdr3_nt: TGTGCCAGCAGCTTGTCTGACAGTCCCTACGAGCAGTACTTC

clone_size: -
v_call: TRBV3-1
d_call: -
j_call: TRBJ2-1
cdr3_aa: CASSQGWGISYNEQFF
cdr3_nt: TGTGCCAGCAGCCAAGGATGGGGTATCTCCTACAATGAGCAGTTCTTC

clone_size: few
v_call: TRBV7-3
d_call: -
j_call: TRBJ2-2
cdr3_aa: CASSSKFPGTTNTGELFF
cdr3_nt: TGTGCCAGCAGCTCCAAATTCCCCGGGACAACAAACACCGGGGAGCTGTTTTTT

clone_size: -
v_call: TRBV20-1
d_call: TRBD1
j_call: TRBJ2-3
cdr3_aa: CSARDMTGGRSTDTQYF
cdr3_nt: TGCAGTGCTAGAGATATGACAGGGGGGCGGAGCACAGATACGCAGTATTTT

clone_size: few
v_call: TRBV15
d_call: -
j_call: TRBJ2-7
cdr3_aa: CATSPRGGGLREQYF
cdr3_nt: TGTGCCACCAGCCCCCGGGGAGGGGGATTAAGGGAGCAGTACTTC

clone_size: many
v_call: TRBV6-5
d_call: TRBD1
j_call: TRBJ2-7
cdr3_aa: CASSSAGTGGNEQYF
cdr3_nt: TGTGCCAGCAGTTCCGCCGGGACAGGGGGAAACGAGCAGTACTTC

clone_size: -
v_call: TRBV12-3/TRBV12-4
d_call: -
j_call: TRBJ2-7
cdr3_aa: CASTNTGTREQYF
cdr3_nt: TGTGCCAGCACCAATACAGGGACCCGGGAGCAGTACTTC

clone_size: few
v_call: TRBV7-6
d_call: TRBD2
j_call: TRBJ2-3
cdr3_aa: CASSLLGGGGYTDTQYF
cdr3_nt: TGTGCCAGCAGCTTATTGGGAGGCGGGGGATACACAGATACGCAGTATTTT

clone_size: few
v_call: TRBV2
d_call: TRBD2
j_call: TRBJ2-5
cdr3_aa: CASSAKSGLATETQYF
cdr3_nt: TGTGCCAGCAGTGCAAAATCGGGACTAGCGACAGAGACCCAGTACTTC

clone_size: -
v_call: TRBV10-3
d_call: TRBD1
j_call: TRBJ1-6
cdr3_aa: CAIRPGQGGSPLHF
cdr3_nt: TGTGCCATCAGACCGGGACAGGGTGGTTCACCCCTCCACTTT

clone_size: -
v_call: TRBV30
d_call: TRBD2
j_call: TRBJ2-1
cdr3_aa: CAWTSFQNEQFF
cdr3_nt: TGTGCTTGGACTAGTTTTCAAAATGAGCAGTTCTTC

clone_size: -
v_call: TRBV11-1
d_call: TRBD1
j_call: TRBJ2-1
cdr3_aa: CASSLSADRKYNEQFF
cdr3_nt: TGTGCCAGCAGCCTATCCGCGGACAGGAAATACAATGAGCAGTTCTTC

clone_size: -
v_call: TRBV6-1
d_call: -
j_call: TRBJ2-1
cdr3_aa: CASSTFRGRGYNEQFF
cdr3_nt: TGTGCCAGCAGTACCTTCCGGGGGAGAGGCTACAATGAGCAGTTCTTC

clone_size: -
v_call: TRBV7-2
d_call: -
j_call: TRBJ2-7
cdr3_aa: CASSLNPGDTHEQYF
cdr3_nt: TGTGCCAGCAGCTTAAATCCGGGGGACACCCACGAGCAGTACTTC

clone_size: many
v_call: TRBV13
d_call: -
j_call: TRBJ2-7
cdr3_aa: CASSPNRITYEQYF
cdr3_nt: TGTGCCAGCAGCCCTAACAGGATCACCTACGAGCAGTACTTC

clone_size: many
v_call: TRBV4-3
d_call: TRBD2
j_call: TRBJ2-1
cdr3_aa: CASSPQAGGHSSYNEQFF
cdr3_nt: TGCGCCAGCAGCCCTCAAGCGGGAGGCCACAGCTCCTACAATGAGCAGTTCTTC

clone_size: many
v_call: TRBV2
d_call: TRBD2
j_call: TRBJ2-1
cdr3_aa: CASIDGLAGADSYNEQFF
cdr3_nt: TGTGCCAGCATTGATGGGCTAGCGGGGGCCGACTCCTACAATGAGCAGTTCTTC

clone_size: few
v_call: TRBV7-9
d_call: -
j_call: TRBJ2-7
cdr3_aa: CASNRGRSSYEQYF
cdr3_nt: TGTGCCAGCAACCGGGGGCGGAGCTCCTACGAGCAGTACTTC

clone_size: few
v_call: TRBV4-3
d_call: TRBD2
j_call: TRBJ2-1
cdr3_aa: CASSQDNFKGTSGFNEQFF
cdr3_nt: TGCGCCAGCAGCCAAGATAATTTTAAGGGGACTAGCGGATTCAATGAGCAGTTCTTC

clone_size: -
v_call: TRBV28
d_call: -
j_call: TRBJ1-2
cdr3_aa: CASSPWTVYGYTF
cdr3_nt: TGTGCCAGCAGTCCCTGGACGGTCTATGGCTACACCTTC

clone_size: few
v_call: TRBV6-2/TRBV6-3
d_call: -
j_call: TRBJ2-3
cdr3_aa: CASSLLTLDTQYF
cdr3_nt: TGTGCCAGCAGCCTACTGACCCTCGATACGCAGTATTTT

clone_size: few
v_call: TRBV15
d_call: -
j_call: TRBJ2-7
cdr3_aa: CATSRDLANYEQYF
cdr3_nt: TGTGCCACCAGCAGAGATCTAGCGAACTACGAGCAGTACTTC

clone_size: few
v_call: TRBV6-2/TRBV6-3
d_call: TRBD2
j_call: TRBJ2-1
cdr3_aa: CASNPLAGFYNEQFF
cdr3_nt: TGTGCCAGCAACCCACTAGCGGGGTTCTACAATGAGCAGTTCTTC

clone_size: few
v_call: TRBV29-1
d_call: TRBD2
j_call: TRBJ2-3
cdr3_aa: CSVEGAGVETDTQYF
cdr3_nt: TGCAGCGTTGAAGGTGCGGGAGTGGAAACAGATACGCAGTATTTT

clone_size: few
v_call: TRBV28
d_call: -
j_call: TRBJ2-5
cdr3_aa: CASSYRAYQETQYF
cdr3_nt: TGTGCCAGCAGTTACAGGGCGTACCAAGAGACCCAGTACTTC

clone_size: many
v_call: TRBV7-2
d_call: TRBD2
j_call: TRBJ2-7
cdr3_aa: CASSLGLAGGNEQYF
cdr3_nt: TGTGCCAGCAGCTTGGGACTAGCGGGGGGAAATGAGCAGTACTTC